What follows are 13 T cell receptor beta chains derived from one specimen sequenced in a study of cytotoxic CD8 clonotypes in ibrutinib-treated CLL. This table comes from immunoSEQ multiplex PCR, and its TCRdb copy is limited to in-frame clones, with some not included. The sample yields 150,000 or so clones, 80% seen once. Source: PBMCs, taken after 36 months of ibrutinib treatment. The source of these receptors is a human donor with chronic lymphocytic leukemia.

The table lists this clone with a count of one. The chain employs TRBV6-1 and TRBJ1-2, with D possibly TRBD1 on 6 matching bases. Trimming took 7 bases from V and 8 from J, leaving 14 bases between them. The CDR3 contains 12 residues. Germline-derived CDR1 and CDR2 are MNHNS and SASEGT. The CDR3 spells CASNTGYDGYTF. CDR3 nucleotides: TGTGCCAGCAATACAGGGTACGACGGCTACACCTTC.

This chain links TRBV5-1 with TRBJ1-2; D is unclear. Deletions cut 0 bases from V and 4 bases from J, with 16 bases between. CDR1 and CDR2 from the germline V gene are SGHRS and YFSETQ. CDR3 length: 16 amino acids. In DNA, the CDR3 is TGCGCCAGCAGCTTGGAGACCGCGCTTAGTCGCTATGGCTACACCTTC. Amino acids: CASSLETALSRYGYTF.

This chain connects TRBV5-1 to TRBJ2-5; TRBD2 is a possible D gene (6 bases). V shed 3 bases and J shed 5 bases, with 20 bases lying between them. Germline V gives CDR1 SGHRS, CDR2 YFSETQ. The CDR3 has 16 residues. CDR3 in DNA: TGCGCCAGCAGCTGGGCAGCCCCGGGACTCGGGGAGACCCAGTACTTC. This translates into CASSWAAPGLGETQYF.

This sequence joins TRBV9 and TRBJ1-6, with D uncertain. The CDR3 runs to 14 residues. The V gene lost 3 bases and the J gene lost 8 bases, with 12 bases spanning the gap. The germline gives CDR1 SGDLS, CDR2 YYNGEE. CDR3 protein: CASSEAPYDSPLHF. CDR3 DNA: TGTGCCAGCAGCGAGGCCCCTTACGATTCACCCCTCCACTTT.

The rearrangement links TRBV19 to TRBJ1-1; weak D call: TRBD1 (5 bases). Germline CDR1 is LNHDA and CDR2 is SQIVND (reference sequence). The CDR3 length is 14 residues. The germline V and J ends were trimmed by 11 bases and 0 bases, with 16 bases remaining between them. CDR3 region: CACRPGTMNTEAFF. Here the CDR3 DNA reads TGTGCCTGCCGTCCCGGGACCATGAACACTGAAGCTTTCTTT.

The gene calls are TRBV5-1 and TRBJ1-2; TRBD1 is a possible D gene (6 bases). The CDR3 length is 16 residues. CDR1 is SGHRS and CDR2 is YFSETQ in the germline V gene. V was clipped by 5 bases and J by 4 bases, with 21 bases between them. The CDR3 here is CASRKIPGAVGYGYTF. CDR3 nucleotide sequence: TGCGCCAGCAGGAAAATCCCAGGGGCCGTAGGCTATGGCTACACCTTC. The full variable domain, in which reference TRBV5-1 and TRBJ1-2 provide the parts outside the CDR3, is KAGVTQTPRYLIKTRGQQVTLSCSPISGHRSVSWYQQTPGQGLQFLFEYFSETQRNKGNFPGRFSGRQFSNSRSEMNVSTLELGDSALYLCASRKIPGAVGYGYTFGSGTRLTVV.

The CDR3 region has the DNA TGTGCCAGCAGTGGCGGAACGGGACTAGCTTACAATGAGCAGTTCTTC. Residues: CASSGGTGLAYNEQFF. The V call is TRBV6-1, the J call TRBJ2-1; 9 bases are a match to TRBD2. Trimming cost V 4 bases and J 4 bases; bases outside gene matches: 8. Germline assignment: CDR1 MNHNS and CDR2 SASEGT. The CDR3 has 16 residues.

The rearrangement joins TRBV15 to TRBJ2-3; D call uncertain. The CDR3 is 11 amino acids. V was clipped by 5 bases and J by 5 bases, with 5 bases between them. Germline lookup yields CDR1 LNHNV and CDR2 YYDKDF (reference sequence). DNA of the CDR3: TGTGCCACCAGCCCGGGAGATACGCAGTATTTT. Translation: CATSPGDTQYF.

This chain links TRBV5-1 with TRBJ1-1, with 9 bases lining up with TRBD1. Per germline, CDR1 SGHRS and CDR2 YFSETQ. V lost 3 bases to trimming and J lost 3 bases; unmatched junction nucleotides: 12. The CDR3 length is 17 residues. This CDR3 reads CASSWAGGTGLDTEAFF. In DNA form, the CDR3 reads TGCGCCAGCAGCTGGGCTGGGGGGACAGGGTTGGACACTGAAGCTTTCTTT.

This rearrangement joins TRBV20-1 to TRBJ1-3; no clear D. The germline gives CDR1 DFQATT, CDR2 SNEGSKA (reference sequence). V was trimmed by 1 base and J by 3 bases, leaving 1 base between them. The CDR3 sequence is 11 residues long. The DNA for the CDR3 is TGCAGTGCTAGAGGTGGAAACACCATATATTTT. It is translated as CSARGGNTIYF.

The genes are TRBV4-1 and TRBJ1-5; D may be TRBD1 (6 bases). V was shortened by 4 bases and J by 1 base, with 11 bases between the two germline ends. The CDR3 has 15 amino acids. Germline assignment: CDR1 MGHRA and CDR2 YSYEKL. The CDR3 spells CASSPERGSNQPQHF. CDR3 coding DNA: TGCGCCAGCAGCCCGGAGAGGGGGAGCAATCAGCCCCAGCATTTT.

The chain is built from TRBV30 and TRBJ1-1; 8 bases match TRBD1. Per the germline V gene, CDR1 is GTSNPN and CDR2 is SVGIG (reference sequence). V shed 3 bases and J 3 bases; nucleotides not matched to a gene: 6. The CDR3 is 14 amino acids. CDR3 DNA sequence: TGTGCCTGGAGGTTGGGACAGGCAGACACTGAAGCTTTCTTT. Protein sequence: CAWRLGQADTEAFF.

The rearrangement links TRBV6-5 to TRBJ2-7; D might be TRBD1 or TRBD2, each matching 5 bases. Trimming removed 0 bases from V and 6 bases from J, with 15 bases in between. In germline, CDR1 is MNHEY, CDR2 SVGAGI. The CDR3 spans 15 residues. As DNA, the CDR3 is TGTGCCAGCAGTTACTCGATTACCGGGGACGGCGAGCAGTACTTC. Translating it yields CASSYSITGDGEQYF.